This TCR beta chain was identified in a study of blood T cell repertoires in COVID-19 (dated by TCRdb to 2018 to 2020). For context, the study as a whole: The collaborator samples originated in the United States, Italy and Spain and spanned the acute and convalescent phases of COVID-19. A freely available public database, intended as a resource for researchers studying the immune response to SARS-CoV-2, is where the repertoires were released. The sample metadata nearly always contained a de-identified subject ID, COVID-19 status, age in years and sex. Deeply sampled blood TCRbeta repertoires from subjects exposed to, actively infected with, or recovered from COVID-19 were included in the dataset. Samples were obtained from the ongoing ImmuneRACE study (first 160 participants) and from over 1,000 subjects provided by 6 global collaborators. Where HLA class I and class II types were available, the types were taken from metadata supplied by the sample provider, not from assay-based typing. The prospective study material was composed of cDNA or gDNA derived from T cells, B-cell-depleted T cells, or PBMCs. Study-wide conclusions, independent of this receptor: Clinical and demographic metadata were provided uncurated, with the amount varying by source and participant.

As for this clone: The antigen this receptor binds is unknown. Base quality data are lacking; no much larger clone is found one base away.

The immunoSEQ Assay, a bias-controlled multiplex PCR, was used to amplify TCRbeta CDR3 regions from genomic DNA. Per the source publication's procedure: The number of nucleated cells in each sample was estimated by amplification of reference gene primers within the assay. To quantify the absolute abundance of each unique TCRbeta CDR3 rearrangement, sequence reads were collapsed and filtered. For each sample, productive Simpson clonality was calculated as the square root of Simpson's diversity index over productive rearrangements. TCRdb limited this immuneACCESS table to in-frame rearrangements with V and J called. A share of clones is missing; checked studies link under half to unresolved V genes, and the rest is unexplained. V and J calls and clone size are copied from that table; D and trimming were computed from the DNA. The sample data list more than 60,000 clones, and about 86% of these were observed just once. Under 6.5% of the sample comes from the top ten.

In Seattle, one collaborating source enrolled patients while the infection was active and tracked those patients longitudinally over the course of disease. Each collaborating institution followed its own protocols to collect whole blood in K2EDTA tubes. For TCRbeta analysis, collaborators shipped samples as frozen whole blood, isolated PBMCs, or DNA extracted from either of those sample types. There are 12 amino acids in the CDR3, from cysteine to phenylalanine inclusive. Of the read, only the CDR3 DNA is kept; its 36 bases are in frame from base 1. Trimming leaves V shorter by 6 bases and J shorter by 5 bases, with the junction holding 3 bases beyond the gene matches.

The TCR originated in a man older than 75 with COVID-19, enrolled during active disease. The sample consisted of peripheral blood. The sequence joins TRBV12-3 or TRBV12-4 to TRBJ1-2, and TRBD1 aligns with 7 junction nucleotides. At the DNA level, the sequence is TGTGCCAGCAGCCAGGGGGAATATGGCTACACCTTC. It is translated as CASSQGEYGYTF.